The rows below give T cell receptor beta chains drawn from one sample of a study of blood T cell repertoires in COVID-19. Assay: immunoSEQ multiplex PCR; the TCRdb copy retains only in-frame clones and omits some. The sample lists 650,000 to 800,000 clones; 75% to 90% were seen once. Sample: peripheral blood. The receptors originated from a woman between 18 and 30 years old with acute or convalescent COVID-19. Both conserved end residues are part of each CDR3. A D gene is named only where the DNA matches it firmly. Rows may omit the clone size; those that give it use once, few, many or a size class.

D: NA; J: TRBJ2-2; size: NA; V: TRBV7-9; length: 16; DNA: TGTGCCAGCAGCTCCCCCGGCGGGGTGGACACCGGGGAGCTGTTTTTT; CDR3: CASSSPGGVDTGELFF
D: NA; J: TRBJ1-4; size: NA; V: TRBV6-6; length: 10; DNA: TGTGCCAGCAGCGACAGATTCCTGTTTTTT; CDR3: CASSDRFLFF
D: NA; J: TRBJ1-1; size: NA; V: TRBV7-9; length: 14; DNA: TGTGCCAGCAGTCCAGGGGATGTCAACACTGAAGCTTTCTTT; CDR3: CASSPGDVNTEAFF
D: TRBD1; J: TRBJ1-1; size: NA; V: TRBV19; length: 14; DNA: TGTGCCAGTAAAGGGACAGGGGGCGTTACTGAAGCTTTCTTT; CDR3: CASKGTGGVTEAFF
D: NA; J: TRBJ2-3; size: NA; V: TRBV21-1; length: 22; DNA: TGTGCCAGCAGCAACTGCCTCCGGTTCGGACTAGGCCCACACATACGTATGGATACGCAGTATTTT; CDR3: CASSNCLRFGLGPHIRMDTQYF
D: NA; J: TRBJ2-1; size: NA; V: TRBV9; length: 15; DNA: TGTGCCAGCAGCGTTTCGGGAAGCTCCTACAATGAGCAGTTCTTC; CDR3: CASSVSGSSYNEQFF
D: NA; J: TRBJ2-7; size: NA; V: TRBV6-5; length: 14; DNA: TGTGCCAGTATTGACGAGCGTTTCTCCTACGAGCAGTACTTC; CDR3: CASIDERFSYEQYF
D: NA; J: TRBJ2-7; size: once; V: TRBV5-1; length: 15; DNA: TGCGCCAGCAGCTTGATGGGACTGATCCCCTACGAGCAGTACTTC; CDR3: CASSLMGLIPYEQYF
D: TRBD1; J: TRBJ1-3; size: NA; V: TRBV7-9; length: 17; DNA: TGTGCCAGCAGTTTCGACAGGGGTTATTATCCTGGAAACACCATATATTTT; CDR3: CASSFDRGYYPGNTIYF
D: NA; J: TRBJ2-4; size: NA; V: TRBV6-5; length: 12; DNA: TGTGCCAGCATGTCGGGGGAAAACATTCAGTACTTC; CDR3: CASMSGENIQYF
D: TRBD1; J: TRBJ2-3; size: NA; V: TRBV6-2/TRBV6-3; length: 17; DNA: TGTGCCAGCAGTTTCCTCACCGACAGGGGCTTTGCAGATACGCAGTATTTT; CDR3: CASSFLTDRGFADTQYF
D: TRBD1; J: TRBJ1-6; size: NA; V: TRBV15; length: 18; DNA: TGTGCCACCAGCAGAACCGGGACAGGGTCATCCTATAATTCACCCCTCCACTTT; CDR3: CATSRTGTGSSYNSPLHF
D: NA; J: TRBJ2-1; size: once; V: TRBV21-1; length: 15; DNA: TGTGCCGGCCCGTCGGGACAGGCGAGCGACAATGAGCAGTTCTTC; CDR3: CAGPSGQASDNEQFF
D: NA; J: TRBJ1-2; size: NA; V: TRBV6-6; length: 11; DNA: TGTGCCAGTCAGGGTGGCTATGGCTACACCTTC; CDR3: CASQGGYGYTF
D: NA; J: TRBJ1-3; size: NA; V: TRBV4-1; length: 19; DNA: TGCGCCAGCAGCCAAGATCTTTTTATAGGGTCCCGCAGGGAAAACACCATATATTTT; CDR3: CASSQDLFIGSRRENTIYF
D: NA; J: TRBJ1-1; size: NA; V: TRBV6-5; length: 14; DNA: TGTGCCACCGGCCCTGGGGGGGTGAACACTGAAGCTTTCTTT; CDR3: CATGPGGVNTEAFF
D: NA; J: TRBJ1-5; size: NA; V: TRBV10-1; length: 12; DNA: TGCGCCAGCAGGGGAGACAATCAGCCCCAGCATTTT; CDR3: CASRGDNQPQHF
D: TRBD1; J: TRBJ1-2; size: NA; V: TRBV15; length: 18; DNA: TGTGCCACCAGCACGGGCAGGGGGCCTAAGAACGGTAGGCATGGCTACACCTTC; CDR3: CATSTGRGPKNGRHGYTF
D: NA; J: TRBJ1-5; size: NA; V: TRBV23-1; length: 19; DNA: TGCGCCAGCAGTCAACCCCTAAGAGTATTCGGGAAAAGCAATCAGCCCCAGCATTTT; CDR3: CASSQPLRVFGKSNQPQHF
D: NA; J: TRBJ1-3; size: NA; V: TRBV14; length: 15; DNA: TGTGCCAGCAGCCGCATCCCCTCGGATGGAGACACCATATATTTT; CDR3: CASSRIPSDGDTIYF
D: TRBD1; J: TRBJ2-3; size: NA; V: TRBV5-1; length: 16; DNA: TGCGCCAGCAAGCCACCCCGACAGGGGTCCCCGGATACGCAGTATTTT; CDR3: CASKPPRQGSPDTQYF
D: TRBD1; J: TRBJ1-5; size: NA; V: TRBV7-2; length: 16; DNA: TGTGCCAGCAGCTTAGGATTGACAGGGGGCGATCAGCCCCAGCATTTT; CDR3: CASSLGLTGGDQPQHF
D: TRBD1; J: TRBJ1-5; size: NA; V: TRBV19; length: 16; DNA: TGTGCCAGTAGTATCAGAGGGGGCGTGAGCAATCAGCCCCAGCATTTT; CDR3: CASSIRGGVSNQPQHF